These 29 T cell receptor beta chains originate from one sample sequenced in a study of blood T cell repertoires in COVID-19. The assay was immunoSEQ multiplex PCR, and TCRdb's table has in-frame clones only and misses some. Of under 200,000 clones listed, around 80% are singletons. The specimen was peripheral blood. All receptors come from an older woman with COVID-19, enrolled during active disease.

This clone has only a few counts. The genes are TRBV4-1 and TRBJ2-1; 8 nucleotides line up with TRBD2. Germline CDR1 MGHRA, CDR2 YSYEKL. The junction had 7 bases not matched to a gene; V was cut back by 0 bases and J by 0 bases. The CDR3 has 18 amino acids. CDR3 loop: CASSQDGSGSHSYNEQFF. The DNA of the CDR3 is TGCGCCAGCAGCCAAGATGGAAGCGGGAGCCACTCCTACAATGAGCAGTTCTTC.

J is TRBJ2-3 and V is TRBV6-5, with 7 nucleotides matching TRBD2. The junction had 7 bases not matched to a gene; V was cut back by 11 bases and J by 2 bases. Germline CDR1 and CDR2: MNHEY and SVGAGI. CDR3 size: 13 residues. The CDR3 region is CASGGGDTDTQYF. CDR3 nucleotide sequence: TGTGCCTCTGGGGGGGGAGACACAGATACGCAGTATTTT.

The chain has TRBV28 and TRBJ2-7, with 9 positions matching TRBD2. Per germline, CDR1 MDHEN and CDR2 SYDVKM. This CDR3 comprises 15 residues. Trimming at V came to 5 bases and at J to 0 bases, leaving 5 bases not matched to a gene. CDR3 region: CASSEISGSSYEQYF. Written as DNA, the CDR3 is TGTGCCAGCAGTGAGATTAGCGGGAGCTCCTACGAGCAGTACTTC.

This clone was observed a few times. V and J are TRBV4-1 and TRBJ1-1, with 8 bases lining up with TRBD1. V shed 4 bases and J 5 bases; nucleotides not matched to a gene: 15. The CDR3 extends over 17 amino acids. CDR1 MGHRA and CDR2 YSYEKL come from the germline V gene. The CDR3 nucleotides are TGCGCCAGCAGCCTACCAAGGACAGGGCCGGGAAGGACTGAAGCTTTCTTT. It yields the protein CASSLPRTGPGRTEAFF.

CDR3 DNA sequence: TGTGCCAGCAGTGCCCAAGGGGGCGCCGGGGAGCTGTTTTTT. This codes for CASSAQGGAGELFF. The V gene is TRBV6-2 or TRBV6-3, the J gene TRBJ2-2, with 7 bases lining up with TRBD1. V was clipped by 5 bases and J by 6 bases; unmatched bases: 6. The CDR3 consists of 14 residues. Germline V gene lookup returns CDR1 MNHEY and CDR2 SVGEGT.

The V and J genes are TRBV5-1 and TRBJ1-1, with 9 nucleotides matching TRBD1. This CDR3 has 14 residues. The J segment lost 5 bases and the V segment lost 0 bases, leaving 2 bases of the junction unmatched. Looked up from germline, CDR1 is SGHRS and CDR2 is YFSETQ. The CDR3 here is CASSLDRGQTEAFF. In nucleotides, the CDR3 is TGCGCCAGCAGCTTGGACAGGGGGCAAACTGAAGCTTTCTTT.

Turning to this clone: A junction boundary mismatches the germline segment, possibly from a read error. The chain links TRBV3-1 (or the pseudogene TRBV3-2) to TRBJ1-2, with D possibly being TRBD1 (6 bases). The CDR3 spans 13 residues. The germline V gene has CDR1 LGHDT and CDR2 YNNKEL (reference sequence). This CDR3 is CASSQAMTGMEIF. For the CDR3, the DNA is TGTGCCAGCAGCCAAGCCATGACAGGCATGGAGATCTTC.

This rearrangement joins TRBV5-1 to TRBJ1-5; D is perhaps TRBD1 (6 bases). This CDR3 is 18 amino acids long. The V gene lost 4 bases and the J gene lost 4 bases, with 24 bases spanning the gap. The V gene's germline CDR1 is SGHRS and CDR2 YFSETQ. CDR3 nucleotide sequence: TGCGCCAGCAGCGCCGAACCCCTACAGGGCCGTACGAATCAGCCCCAGCATTTT. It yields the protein CASSAEPLQGRTNQPQHF.

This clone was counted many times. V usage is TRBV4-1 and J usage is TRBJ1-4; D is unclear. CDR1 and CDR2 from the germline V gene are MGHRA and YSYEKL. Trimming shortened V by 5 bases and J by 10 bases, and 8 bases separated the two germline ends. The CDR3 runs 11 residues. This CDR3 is CASSREGKLFF. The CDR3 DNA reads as TGCGCCAGCAGCAGAGAGGGAAAACTGTTTTTT.

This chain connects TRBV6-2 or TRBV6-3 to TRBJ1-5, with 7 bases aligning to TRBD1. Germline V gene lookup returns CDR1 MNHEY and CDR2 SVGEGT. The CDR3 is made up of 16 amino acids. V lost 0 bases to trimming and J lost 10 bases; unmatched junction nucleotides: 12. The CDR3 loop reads CASSYSAGGSNRPQHF. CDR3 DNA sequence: TGTGCCAGCAGTTACTCAGCAGGGGGGTCTAATCGCCCCCAGCATTTT.

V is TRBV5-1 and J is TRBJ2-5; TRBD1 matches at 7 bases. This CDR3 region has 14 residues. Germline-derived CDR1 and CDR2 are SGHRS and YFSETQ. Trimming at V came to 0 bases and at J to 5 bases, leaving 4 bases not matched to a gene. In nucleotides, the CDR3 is TGCGCCAGCAGCTTGGAGGGGGCAGGGGAGACCCAGTACTTC. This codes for CASSLEGAGETQYF.

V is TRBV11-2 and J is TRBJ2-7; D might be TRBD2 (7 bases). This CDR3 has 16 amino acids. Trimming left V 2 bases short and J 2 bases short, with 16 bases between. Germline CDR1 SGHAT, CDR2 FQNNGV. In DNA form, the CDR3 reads TGTGCCAGCAGCTTATTGGGCGGGGGCACCCCCTACGAGCAGTACGTC. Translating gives CASSLLGGGTPYEQYV.

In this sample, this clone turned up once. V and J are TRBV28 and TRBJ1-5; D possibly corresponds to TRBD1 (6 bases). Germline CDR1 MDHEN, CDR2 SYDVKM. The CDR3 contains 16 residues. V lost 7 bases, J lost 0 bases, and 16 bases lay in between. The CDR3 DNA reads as TGTGCCAGCATAGGGTCAGGGGTGGATAGCAATCAGCCCCAGCATTTT. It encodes CASIGSGVDSNQPQHF.

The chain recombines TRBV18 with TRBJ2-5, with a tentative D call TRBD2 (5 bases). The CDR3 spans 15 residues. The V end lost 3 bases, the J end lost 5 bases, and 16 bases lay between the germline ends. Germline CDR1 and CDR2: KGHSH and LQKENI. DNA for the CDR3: TGTGCCAGCTCACCTAGATCCTTACCGGGGGAGACCCAGTACTTC. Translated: CASSPRSLPGETQYF.

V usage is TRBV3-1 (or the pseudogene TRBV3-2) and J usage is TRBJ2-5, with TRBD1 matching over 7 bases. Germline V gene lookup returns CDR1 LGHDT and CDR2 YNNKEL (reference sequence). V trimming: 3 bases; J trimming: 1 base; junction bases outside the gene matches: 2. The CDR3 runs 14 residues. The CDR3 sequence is CASSHEGAQETQYF. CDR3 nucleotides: TGTGCCAGCAGCCATGAGGGGGCCCAAGAGACCCAGTACTTC.

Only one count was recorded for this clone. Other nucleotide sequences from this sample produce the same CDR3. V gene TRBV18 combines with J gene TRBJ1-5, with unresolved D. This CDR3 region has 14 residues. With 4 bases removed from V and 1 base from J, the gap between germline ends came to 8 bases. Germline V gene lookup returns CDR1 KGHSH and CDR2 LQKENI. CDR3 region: CASSLGGSNQPQHF. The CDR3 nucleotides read TGTGCCAGCTCACTCGGAGGGAGCAATCAGCCCCAGCATTTT.

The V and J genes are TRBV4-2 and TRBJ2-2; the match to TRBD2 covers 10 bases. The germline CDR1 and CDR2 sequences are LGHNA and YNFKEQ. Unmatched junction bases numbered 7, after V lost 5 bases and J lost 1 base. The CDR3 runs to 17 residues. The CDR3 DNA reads TGTGCCAGCAGCGGACAACTAGCGGGGATGAACACCGGGGAGCTGTTTTTT. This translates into CASSGQLAGMNTGELFF.

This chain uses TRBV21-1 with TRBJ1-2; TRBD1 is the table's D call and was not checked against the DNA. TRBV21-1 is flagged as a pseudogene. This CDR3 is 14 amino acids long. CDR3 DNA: TGTGCCAGCTCTCTGACAGAATCCGACTATGGCTACACCTTC. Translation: CASSLTESDYGYTF.

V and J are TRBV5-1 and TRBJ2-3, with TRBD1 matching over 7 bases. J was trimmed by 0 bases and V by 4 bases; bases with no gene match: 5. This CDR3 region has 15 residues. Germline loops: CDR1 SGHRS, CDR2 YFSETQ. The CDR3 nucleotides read TGCGCCAGCAGCGTGGACAGGACAAGCACAGATACGCAGTATTTT. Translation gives CASSVDRTSTDTQYF.

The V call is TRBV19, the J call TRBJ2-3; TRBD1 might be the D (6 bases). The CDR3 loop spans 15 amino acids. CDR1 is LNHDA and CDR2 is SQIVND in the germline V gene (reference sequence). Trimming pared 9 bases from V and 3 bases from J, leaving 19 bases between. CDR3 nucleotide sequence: TGTGCCAGCGCCCCGGCAGGGGCGGCAACAGATACGCAGTATTTT. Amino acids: CASAPAGAATDTQYF.

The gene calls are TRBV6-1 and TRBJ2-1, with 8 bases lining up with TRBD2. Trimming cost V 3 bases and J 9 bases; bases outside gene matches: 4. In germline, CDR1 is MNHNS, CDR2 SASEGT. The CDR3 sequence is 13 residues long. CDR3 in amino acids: CASSDGLASEQFF. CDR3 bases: TGTGCCAGCAGTGACGGACTAGCAAGTGAGCAGTTCTTC.

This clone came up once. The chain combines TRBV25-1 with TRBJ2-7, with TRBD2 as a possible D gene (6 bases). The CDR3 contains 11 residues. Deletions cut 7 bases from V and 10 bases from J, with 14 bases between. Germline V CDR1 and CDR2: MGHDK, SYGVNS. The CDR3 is CASTGGVFQYF. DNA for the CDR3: TGTGCCAGCACCGGAGGGGTTTTCCAGTACTTC.

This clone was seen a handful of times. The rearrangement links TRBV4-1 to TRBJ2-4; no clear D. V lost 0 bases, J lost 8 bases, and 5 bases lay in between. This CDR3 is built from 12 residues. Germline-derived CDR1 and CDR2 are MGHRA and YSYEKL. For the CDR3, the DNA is TGCGCCAGCAGCCAAGATCCGGACATTCAGTACTTC. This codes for CASSQDPDIQYF.

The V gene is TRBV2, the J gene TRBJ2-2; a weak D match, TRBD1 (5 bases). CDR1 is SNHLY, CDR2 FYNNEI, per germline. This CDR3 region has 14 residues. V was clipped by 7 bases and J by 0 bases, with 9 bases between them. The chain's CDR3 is CASTGSPNTGELFF. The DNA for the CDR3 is TGTGCCAGCACAGGGTCACCGAACACCGGGGAGCTGTTTTTT.

In nucleotides, the CDR3 is TGTGCCAGTAGTATAAGTAAAGGGGTGGAACAGCCCCAGCATTTT. Amino acid sequence: CASSISKGVEQPQHF. This rearrangement joins TRBV19 to TRBJ1-5; perhaps TRBD1 as D (5 bases). V gave up 2 bases and J gave up 7 bases, with 15 bases separating them. The CDR3 consists of 15 residues. Germline CDR1 and CDR2: LNHDA and SQIVND (reference sequence).

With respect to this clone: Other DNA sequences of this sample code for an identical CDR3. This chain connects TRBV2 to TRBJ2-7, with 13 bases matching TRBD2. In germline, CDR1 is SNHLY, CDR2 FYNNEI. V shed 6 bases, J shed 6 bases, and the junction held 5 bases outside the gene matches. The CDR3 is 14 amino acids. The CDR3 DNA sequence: TGTGCCAGCAGCGGACTAGCGGGAGTGGGCGAGCAGTACTTC. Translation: CASSGLAGVGEQYF. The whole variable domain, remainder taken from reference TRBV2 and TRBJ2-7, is EPEVTQTPSHQVTQMGQEVILRCVPISNHLYFYWYRQILGQKVEFLVSFYNNEISEKSEIFDDQFSVERPDGSNFTLKIRSTKLEDSAMYFCASSGLAGVGEQYFGPGTRLTVT.

The CDR3: CASTYWTEMNTEAFF. Written as DNA, the CDR3 is TGTGCCAGCACTTATTGGACAGAGATGAACACTGAAGCTTTCTTT. V is TRBV6-6 and J is TRBJ1-1; perhaps TRBD1 as D (6 bases). CDR1 MNHNY and CDR2 SVGAGI come from the germline V gene (reference sequence). V was clipped by 7 bases and J by 0 bases, with 15 bases between them. The CDR3 is made up of 15 amino acids.

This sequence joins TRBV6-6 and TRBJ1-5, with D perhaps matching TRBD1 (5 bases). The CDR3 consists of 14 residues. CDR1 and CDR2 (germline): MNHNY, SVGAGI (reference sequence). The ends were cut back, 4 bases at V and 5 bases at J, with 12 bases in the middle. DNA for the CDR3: TGTGCCAGCAGTTGGGAGGGGAGGGATCAGCCCCAGCATTTT. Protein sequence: CASSWEGRDQPQHF.

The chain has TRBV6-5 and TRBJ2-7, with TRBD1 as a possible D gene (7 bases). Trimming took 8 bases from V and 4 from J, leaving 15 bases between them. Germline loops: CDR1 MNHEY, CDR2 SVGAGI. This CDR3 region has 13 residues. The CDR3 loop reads CASGRQGEYEQYF. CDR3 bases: TGTGCCAGCGGGAGGCAGGGGGAATACGAGCAGTACTTC.